This is a list of T cell receptor beta chains from one sample in a study of T cell changes during pregnancy in multiple sclerosis. Libraries were prepared by immunoSEQ multiplex PCR; TCRdb keeps only in-frame clonotypes and omits some of them. The sample holds roughly 30,000 clones, roughly 84% seen once. The source material was CD8+ T cells from peripheral blood mononuclear cells, sampled after pregnancy. All receptors come from a female donor with multiple sclerosis, enrolled in a pregnancy study. Both conserved end residues are trimmed from each CDR3. Each record gives: V gene, J gene, CDR3 protein.

TRBV6-5	TRBJ1-1	ASRDRLEAF
TRBV6-5	TRBJ2-3	ASSYQSGGPDTQY
TRBV4-1	TRBJ2-7	ASSQDWAGSYEQY
TRBV5-1	TRBJ2-7	ASRIGGQTRTYEQY
TRBV19	TRBJ2-7	ASSRTTLYEQY
TRBV13	TRBJ1-2	ASSLGSGHYGYT
TRBV12-5	TRBJ2-1	ASGFLGFAGAQF
TRBV30	TRBJ1-6	AWGEENSPLH
TRBV27	TRBJ2-1	ASSLSAGGDEQF
TRBV27	TRBJ2-2	ASSLGAGGLTGELF
TRBV27	TRBJ2-7	ASSLPGYEQY
TRBV6-4	TRBJ1-5	ASSGTGGRKD
TRBV6-4	TRBJ2-3	ASSEYGTSGTDTQY
TRBV5-1	TRBJ1-1	ASSLTPGTWTNTEAF
TRBV9	TRBJ2-2	ASSLNTGELF
TRBV9	TRBJ2-2	ASRRGNNGELF
TRBV9	TRBJ2-2	ASSVGGGGTTGELF
TRBV10-3	TRBJ2-5	AISVLAGAQETQY
TRBV15	TRBJ2-3	ATSRGTSGGADTQY
TRBV5-6	TRBJ2-3	ASSLLVAGDTQY
TRBV19	TRBJ1-3	ASSIVHSYSGNTIY
TRBV4-3	TRBJ1-1	ASSPGTGGHFEAF
TRBV30	TRBJ2-3	AGTSGAFTDTQY
TRBV6-6	TRBJ2-7	ASRPGLNYEQY
TRBV9	TRBJ1-2	ASSVSRGRRYGYT
TRBV4-3	TRBJ1-2	ASSQEWHRAILYGYT
TRBV5-6	TRBJ2-6	ASSFQANVLT
TRBV7-9	TRBJ2-1	ASSPRTGGPNEQF
TRBV4-1	TRBJ2-3	ASSQDRGLAGRGADTQY
TRBV4-3	TRBJ2-5	ASSQDRGGSETQY
TRBV7-9	TRBJ2-1	ASSLGSGGAKEQF
TRBV5-5	TRBJ2-7	ASSFLSFGGWTYYYEQY
TRBV6-5	TRBJ2-1	ASSRDRVFYNEQF
TRBV9	TRBJ1-4	ASSAAGGVEEKLF
TRBV4-3	TRBJ1-2	ASSQVFGQFSSYT
TRBV4-3	TRBJ2-7	ASSQSRSSYEQY
TRBV11-2	TRBJ1-3	ASSSREAGTIY
TRBV6-6	TRBJ1-1	ASSYQAGAAEAF
TRBV5-4	TRBJ1-2	ASSPEGREYGYT
TRBV4-1	TRBJ1-2	ASSQDPGGGYGYT
TRBV19	TRBJ1-4	ATNRATNEKLF
TRBV4-2	TRBJ2-3	ASSLDPGTALTDTQY